A single sample is the source of the 7 T cell receptor beta chains below, sequenced in a study of blood T cell repertoires in COVID-19 (TCRdb year 2020). Library construction relied on the immunoSEQ multiplex PCR assay. Here the immuneACCESS table is served through TCRdb, limited to in-frame sequences with V and J called. Missing clones are a known gap in these copies; in checked studies unresolved V genes cover under half, and the rest lacks a known reason. The sample table holds some 170,000 clones, of which around 83% were seen once. Of the sample, 5% to 8% falls within the top ten clones. Material for sequencing was PBMCs or T cells enriched from blood (not recorded which). The source is a man in his forties who had recovered from COVID-19.

This chain links TRBV27 with TRBJ2-7, with a weak D call TRBD1 (6 bases). The V end was cut by 1 base, the J end by 5 bases, with 9 bases between. In germline, CDR1 is MNHEY, CDR2 SMNVEV (reference sequence). The CDR3 is 13 amino acids. CDR3 loop: CASSLWAGDEQYF. CDR3 sequence (DNA): TGTGCCAGCAGTTTATGGGCAGGGGACGAGCAGTACTTC.

The rearrangement joins TRBV19 to TRBJ1-5; D remains unclear. The CDR3 runs 14 residues. The V end was cut by 7 bases, the J end by 2 bases, with 12 bases between. Germline V gene data show CDR1 as LNHDA and CDR2 as SQIVND (reference sequence). CDR3 nucleotide sequence: TGTGCCAGTATCGGATTGGGAGGCAATCAGCCCCAGCATTTT. Translating it yields CASIGLGGNQPQHF. Full variable domain (missing parts from reference TRBV19 and TRBJ1-5): DGGITQSPKYLFRKEGQNVTLSCEQNLNHDAMYWYRQDPGQGLRLIYYSQIVNDFQKGDIAEGYSVSREKKESFPLTVTSAQKNPTAFYLCASIGLGGNQPQHFGDGTRLSIL.

V usage is TRBV2 and J usage is TRBJ1-2, with D possibly being TRBD1 (5 bases). The germline V gene encodes CDR1 SNHLY and CDR2 FYNNEI. The ends were cut back, 5 bases at V and 4 bases at J, with 11 bases in the middle. CDR3 length: 13 residues. CDR3 region: CASSQVTGYGYTF. CDR3 bases: TGTGCCAGCAGTCAAGTAACAGGCTATGGCTACACCTTC.

This chain uses TRBV2 with TRBJ2-2; TRBD1 aligns across 8 bases. Germline assignment: CDR1 SNHLY and CDR2 FYNNEI. CDR3 size: 17 residues. The V gene end was trimmed by 5 bases and the J gene end by 5 bases; junction bases not matched to a gene: 13. Here the CDR3 reads CASSPSPGQVMTGELFF. For the CDR3, the DNA is TGTGCCAGCAGTCCCTCACCGGGACAGGTTATGACCGGGGAGCTGTTTTTT. Full variable domain (remainder filled in from reference TRBV2 and TRBJ2-2): EPEVTQTPSHQVTQMGQEVILRCVPISNHLYFYWYRQILGQKVEFLVSFYNNEISEKSEIFDDQFSVERPDGSNFTLKIRSTKLEDSAMYFCASSPSPGQVMTGELFFGEGSRLTVL.

This clone showed up just once. The chain joins TRBV10-3 to TRBJ1-5; a possible D gene is TRBD1 (6 bases). CDR1 is ENHRY, CDR2 SYGVKD, per germline. The CDR3 spans 16 residues. V lost 1 base and J 2 bases, leaving 12 bases between the germline ends. The DNA of the CDR3 is TGTGCCATCAGTGAGTACGGGGACACTGGCAATCAGCCCCAGCATTTT. The encoded protein is CAISEYGDTGNQPQHF.

The chain has TRBV11-2 and TRBJ2-3; a possible D gene is TRBD2 (6 bases). The CDR3 is made up of 13 amino acids. Germline lookup yields CDR1 SGHAT and CDR2 FQNNGV. V was cut by 11 bases and J by 2 bases, with 14 bases left in between. The CDR3 nucleotides read TGTGCCGGTAAGAGGACTAACACAGATACGCAGTATTTT. It translates to CAGKRTNTDTQYF.

This clone was counted only a few times. V usage is TRBV5-4 and J usage is TRBJ1-1; no clear D. Germline V gene sequence: CDR1 SGHNT, CDR2 YYREEE (reference sequence). V was trimmed by 0 bases and J by 7 bases, leaving 7 bases between them. This CDR3 has 12 residues. DNA of the CDR3: TGTGCCAGCAGCTTGGGGAGGAGTGAAGCTTTCTTT. Translation: CASSLGRSEAFF.